These T cell receptor beta chains were read from a single sample in a study of circulating and synovial CD4+ cells in juvenile arthritis. Sequencing was performed with immunoSEQ multiplex PCR; in TCRdb, only in-frame clones are kept and a portion is missing. The sample has around 32,000 clones, about 95% seen once. The sequenced material came from CD4+ T cells from blood. Receptors originate from a human donor with juvenile idiopathic arthritis. Both conserved end residues are part of each CDR3.

j_gene,v_gene,CDR3aa
TRBJ2-5,TRBV11-2,CASSLGQSQETQYF
TRBJ1-1,TRBV5-1,CASSPGGPGAFF
TRBJ2-1,TRBV4-2,CASSQSGGNEQFF
TRBJ2-3,TRBV6-5,CASKQGASGTDTQYF
TRBJ2-3,TRBV15,CATSRDPGLAGRADTQYF
NA,TRBV30,CAWQDSYEQYF
TRBJ2-5,TRBV28,CASSPQTSGVKETQYF
TRBJ1-4,TRBV29-1,CSVGQGGEKLFF
TRBJ1-2,TRBV28,CASSSTRRPNYGYTF
TRBJ2-3,TRBV7-2,CASRVQGRFSTDTQYF
TRBJ2-5,TRBV7-2,CASSLGSGYQETQYF
TRBJ2-1,TRBV29-1,CSVLPGLAGDHEQFF
TRBJ2-1,TRBV18,CASSSGTDNEQFF
NA,TRBV5-4,CASSLGWRGTYEQYF
TRBJ1-5,TRBV6-5,CASSYSKGGNQPQHF
TRBJ1-2,TRBV14,CASSPLQGARKGYTF
TRBJ2-7,TRBV5-4,CASSRGDRPREQYF
TRBJ2-6,TRBV7-3,CASSQGDRAYGANVLTF